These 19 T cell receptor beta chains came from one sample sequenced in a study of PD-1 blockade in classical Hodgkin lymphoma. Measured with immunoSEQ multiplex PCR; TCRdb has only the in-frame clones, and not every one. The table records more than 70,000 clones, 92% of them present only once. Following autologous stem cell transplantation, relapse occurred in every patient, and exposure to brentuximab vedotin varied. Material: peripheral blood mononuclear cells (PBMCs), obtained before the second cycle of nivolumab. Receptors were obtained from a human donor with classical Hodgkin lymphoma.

The CDR3, as DNA: TGTGCCATCAGTGGTATGGGAAACAATGAGCAGTTCTTC. As protein: CAISGMGNNEQFF. The J gene is TRBJ2-1, the V gene TRBV10-3; D gene unclear. V shed 4 bases and J shed 5 bases, with 9 bases lying between them. Germline V gene sequence: CDR1 ENHRY, CDR2 SYGVKD. This CDR3 comprises 13 residues.

CDR3 residues: CASSFAGSQETQYF. In DNA form, the CDR3 reads TGTGCCAGCAGCTTCGCAGGGTCACAAGAGACCCAGTACTTC. The chain uses TRBV7-2 and TRBJ2-5; D possibly corresponds to TRBD1 (5 bases). The germline CDR1 and CDR2 sequences are SGHTA and FQGNSA. Trimming pared 3 bases from V and 2 bases from J, leaving 10 bases between. This CDR3 is built from 14 residues.

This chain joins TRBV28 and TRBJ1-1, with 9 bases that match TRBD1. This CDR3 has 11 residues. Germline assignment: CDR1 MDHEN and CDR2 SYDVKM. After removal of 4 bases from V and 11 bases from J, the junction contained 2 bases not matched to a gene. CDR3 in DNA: TGTGCCAGCAGTTACAGGGGGCAGGCTTTCTTT. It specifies CASSYRGQAFF.

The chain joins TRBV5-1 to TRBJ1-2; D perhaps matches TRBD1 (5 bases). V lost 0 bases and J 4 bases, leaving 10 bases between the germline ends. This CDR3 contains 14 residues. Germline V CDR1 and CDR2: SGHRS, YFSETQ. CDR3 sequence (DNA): TGCGCCAGCAGCTTGGAAGGGACCCTCTATGGCTACACCTTC. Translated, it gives CASSLEGTLYGYTF. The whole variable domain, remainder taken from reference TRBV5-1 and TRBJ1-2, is KAGVTQTPRYLIKTRGQQVTLSCSPISGHRSVSWYQQTPGQGLQFLFEYFSETQRNKGNFPGRFSGRQFSNSRSEMNVSTLELGDSALYLCASSLEGTLYGYTFGSGTRLTVV.

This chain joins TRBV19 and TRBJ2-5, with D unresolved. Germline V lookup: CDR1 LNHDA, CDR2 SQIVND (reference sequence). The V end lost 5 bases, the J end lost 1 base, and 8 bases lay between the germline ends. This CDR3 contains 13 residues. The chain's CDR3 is CASSPSSQETQYF. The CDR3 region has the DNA TGTGCCAGTAGTCCCAGTTCCCAAGAGACCCAGTACTTC.

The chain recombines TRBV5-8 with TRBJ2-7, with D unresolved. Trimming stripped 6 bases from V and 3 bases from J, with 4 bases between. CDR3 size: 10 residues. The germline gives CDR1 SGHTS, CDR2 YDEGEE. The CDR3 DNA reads TGTGCCAGCACCCTCTACGAGCAGTACTTC. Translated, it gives CASTLYEQYF.

The CDR3 nucleotides read TGTGCCAGCAGCCTGACAGGCCAGGGCACCGGGGAGCTGTTTTTT. Translation gives CASSLTGQGTGELFF. This chain links TRBV5-5 with TRBJ2-2; D perhaps matches TRBD1 (6 bases). The length of the CDR3 is 15 residues. V shed 4 bases and J shed 4 bases, with 14 bases lying between them. From germline, CDR1 is SGHKS and CDR2 YYEKEE (reference sequence).

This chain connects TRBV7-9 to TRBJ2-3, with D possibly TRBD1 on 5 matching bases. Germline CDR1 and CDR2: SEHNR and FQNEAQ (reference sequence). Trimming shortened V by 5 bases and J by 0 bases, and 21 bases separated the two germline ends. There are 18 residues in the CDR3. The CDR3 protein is CASSPTGLHRASTDTQYF. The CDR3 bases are TGTGCCAGCAGCCCTACAGGCTTACACAGAGCTAGCACAGATACGCAGTATTTT.

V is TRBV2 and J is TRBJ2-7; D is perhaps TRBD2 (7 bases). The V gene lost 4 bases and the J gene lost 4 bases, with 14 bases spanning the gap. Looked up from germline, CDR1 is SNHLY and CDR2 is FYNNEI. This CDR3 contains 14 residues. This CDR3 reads CASSVGGGRYEQYF. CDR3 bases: TGTGCCAGCAGTGTCGGCGGGGGCAGGTACGAGCAGTACTTC.

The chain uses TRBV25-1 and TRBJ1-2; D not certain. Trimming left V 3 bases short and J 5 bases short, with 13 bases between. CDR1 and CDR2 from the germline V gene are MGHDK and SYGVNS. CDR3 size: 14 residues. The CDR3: CASSEANRLYGYTF. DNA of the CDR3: TGTGCCAGCAGTGAGGCGAACAGACTTTATGGCTACACCTTC.

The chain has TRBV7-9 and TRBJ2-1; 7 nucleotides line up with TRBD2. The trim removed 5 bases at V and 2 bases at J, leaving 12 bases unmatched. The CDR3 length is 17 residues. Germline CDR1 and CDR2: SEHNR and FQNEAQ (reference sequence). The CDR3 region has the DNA TGTGCCAGCAGCGGGCGGGGAAGCGGGATGGCCTACAATGAGCAGTTCTTC. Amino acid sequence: CASSGRGSGMAYNEQFF.

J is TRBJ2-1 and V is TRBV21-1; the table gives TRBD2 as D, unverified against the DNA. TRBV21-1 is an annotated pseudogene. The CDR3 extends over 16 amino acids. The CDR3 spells CASSKAAKPNYNEQFF. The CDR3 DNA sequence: TGTGCCAGCAGCAAAGCCGCTAAGCCGAACTACAATGAGCAGTTCTTC.

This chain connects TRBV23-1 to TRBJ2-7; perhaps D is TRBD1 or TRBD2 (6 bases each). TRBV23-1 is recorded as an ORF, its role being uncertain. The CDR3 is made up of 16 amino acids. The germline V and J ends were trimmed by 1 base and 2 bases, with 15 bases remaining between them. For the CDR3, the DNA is TGCGCCAGCAGTCAATGGGGCCGGGGGCTGACCTACGAGCAGTACTTC. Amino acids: CASSQWGRGLTYEQYF.

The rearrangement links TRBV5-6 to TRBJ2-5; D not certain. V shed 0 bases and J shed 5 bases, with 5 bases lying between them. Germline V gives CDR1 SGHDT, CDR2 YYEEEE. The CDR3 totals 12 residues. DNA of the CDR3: TGTGCCAGCAGCTTGGGACGTGAGACCCAGTACTTC. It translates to CASSLGRETQYF.

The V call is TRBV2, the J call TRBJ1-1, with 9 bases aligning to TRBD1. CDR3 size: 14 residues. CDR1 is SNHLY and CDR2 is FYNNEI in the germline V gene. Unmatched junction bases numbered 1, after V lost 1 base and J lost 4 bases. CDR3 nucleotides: TGTGCCAGCAGTGAAGGACAGGGGGGCACTGAAGCTTTCTTT. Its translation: CASSEGQGGTEAFF.

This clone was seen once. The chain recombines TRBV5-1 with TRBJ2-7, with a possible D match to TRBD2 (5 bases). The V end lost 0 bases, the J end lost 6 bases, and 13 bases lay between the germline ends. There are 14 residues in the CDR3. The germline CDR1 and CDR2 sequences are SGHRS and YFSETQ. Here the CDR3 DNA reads TGCGCCAGCAGCTTGGTGCCGGGGAGTAGCGAGCAGTACTTC. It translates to CASSLVPGSSEQYF.

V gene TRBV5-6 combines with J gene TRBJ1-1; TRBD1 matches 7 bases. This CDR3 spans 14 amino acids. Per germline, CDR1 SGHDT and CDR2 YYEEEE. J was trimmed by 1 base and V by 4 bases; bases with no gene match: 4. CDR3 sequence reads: CASSKDRRNTEAFF. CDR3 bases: TGTGCCAGCAGCAAGGACAGGCGGAACACTGAAGCTTTCTTT.

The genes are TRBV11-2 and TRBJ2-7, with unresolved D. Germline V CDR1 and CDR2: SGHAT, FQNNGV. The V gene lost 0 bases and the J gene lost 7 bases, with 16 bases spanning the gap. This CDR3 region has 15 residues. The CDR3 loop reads CASSLDRGDPWEQYF. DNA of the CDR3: TGTGCCAGCAGCTTAGATCGAGGAGACCCGTGGGAGCAGTACTTC.

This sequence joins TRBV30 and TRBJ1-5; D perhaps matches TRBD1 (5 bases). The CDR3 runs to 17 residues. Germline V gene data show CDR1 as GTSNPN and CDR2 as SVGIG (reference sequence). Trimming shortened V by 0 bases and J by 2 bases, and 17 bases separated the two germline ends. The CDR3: CAWSVKKGTRGNQPQHF. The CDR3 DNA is TGTGCCTGGAGTGTAAAGAAGGGGACGAGGGGCAATCAGCCCCAGCATTTT.